This T cell receptor beta chain was sequenced in a study of T cell responses to AZD1222 COVID-19 vaccine. Concerning this clone: What it binds is unknown.

This table comes from immunoSEQ multiplex PCR, and its TCRdb copy is limited to in-frame clones, with some not included. The table shows 95,000 to 150,000 clones, with about 89% occurring only once. The V and J ends lost 6 bases and 4 bases, in that order; junction bases with no gene match: 11. The CDR3 is 15 amino acids. Germline loops: CDR1 MNHEY, CDR2 SVGAGI. Notes on the study in general: Spike-wide coverage was observed for vaccine-associated CD4 TCRs, with dominant responses at 160-218 and 743-854. It should be noted that donors were predominantly white British and more often female, and clonal diversity was possibly underestimated. Repertoire collection took place solely once the T cell response had peaked. Nearly half of spike-specific TCRs reportedly go after variant regions that carry no mutations.

The specimen comprised peripheral blood, sampled on day 0 of MenACWY control vaccination. The V gene is TRBV6-5, the J gene TRBJ1-1; TRBD1 agrees at 7 bases. The sequence was collected from an adult in good health. The CDR3 bases are TGTGCCAGCAGCCAACACAGGGGCTTGAGCACTGAAGCTTTCTTT. It codes for CASSQHRGLSTEAFF.